This T cell receptor beta chain derives from a study of T cell changes during pregnancy in multiple sclerosis. Sequencing was performed with immunoSEQ multiplex PCR; in TCRdb, only in-frame clones are kept and a portion is missing. The table includes 45,000 or so clones, 80% to 90% detected once. The clonotype was recovered from a female donor with multiple sclerosis, enrolled in a pregnancy study. Source: CD4+ T cells from peripheral blood mononuclear cells, taken after pregnancy.

The CDR3 sequence is CASSSGLEGTEAFF. Here the CDR3 DNA reads TGTGCCAGCAGCTCGGGCCTGGAGGGAACTGAAGCTTTCTTT. V is TRBV7-9 and J is TRBJ1-1; D uncertain. V lost 4 bases and J lost 5, with 14 bases in between. Germline CDR1 and CDR2: SEHNR and FQNEAQ (reference sequence). The length of the CDR3 is 14 residues.